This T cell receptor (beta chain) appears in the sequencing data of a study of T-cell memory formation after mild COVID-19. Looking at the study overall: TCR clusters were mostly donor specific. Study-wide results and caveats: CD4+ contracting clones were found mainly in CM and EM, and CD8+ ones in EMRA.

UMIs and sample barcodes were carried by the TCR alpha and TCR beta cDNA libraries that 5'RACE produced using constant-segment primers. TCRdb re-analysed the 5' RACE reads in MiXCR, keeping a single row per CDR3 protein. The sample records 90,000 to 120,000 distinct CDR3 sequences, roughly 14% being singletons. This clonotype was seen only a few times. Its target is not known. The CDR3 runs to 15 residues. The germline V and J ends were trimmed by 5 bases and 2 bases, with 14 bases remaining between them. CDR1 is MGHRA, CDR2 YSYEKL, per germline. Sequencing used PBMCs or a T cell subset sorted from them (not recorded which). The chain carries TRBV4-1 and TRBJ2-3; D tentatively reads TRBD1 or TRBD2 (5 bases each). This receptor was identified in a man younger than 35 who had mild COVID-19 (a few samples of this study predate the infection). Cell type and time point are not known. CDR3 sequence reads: CASSTTRGVTDTQYF. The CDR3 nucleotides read TGCGCCAGCAGCACAACACGAGGGGTCACAGATACGCAGTATTTT.